Described below is a single T cell receptor beta chain sequence and its context. Its matching antigen is unknown. This record belongs to a study of T cells expressing NK-cell markers. UMI-tagged 5'RACE template switching yielded the TCR beta cDNA. TCRdb re-called the 5' RACE reads, yielding one record per CDR3 amino acid sequence without DNA. This repertoire includes about 140,000 distinct CDR3 sequences. The CDR3 covers 16 residues. Study results and caveats: The contribution of dominant NKG2C+ clonotypes to CD8+ T cells in a handful of donors was about 1.0-8%.

V and J are TRBV12-3 or TRBV12-4 and TRBJ2-5; lacking DNA, the TRBD2 call made by TCRdb goes unchecked. Sequenced material: blood T cells: a sorted CD56 or NKG2C T cell subset, CD4+ or CD8+ T cells, or bulk PBMC T cells (not recorded which). The clonotype originates from a man between 18 and 35 years old in good health. The CDR3 protein is CASSLGTSGRGETQYF.